In its sample, the clone carrying this TCR beta chain was seen many times. This specimen comes from a study of T-cell reconstitution after alpha-beta-depleted transplantation in children. TCRbeta library construction was performed incorporating unique molecular identifiers. Via MiXCR, TCRdb re-called the PCR reads, giving one row per CDR3 protein. The sample carries 90,000 to 100,000 distinct CDR3 sequences, more than 10% recorded once. This CDR3 is 12 amino acids long. Germline V gene sequence: CDR1 LNHDA, CDR2 SQIVND (reference sequence). Trimming left V 5 bases short and J 3 bases short, with 7 bases between.

V and J are TRBV19 and TRBJ1-1; D unclear. The receptor comes from a human donor who donated a stem cell graft to a child with inherited bone marrow failure. Specimen: PBMCs from the stem cell graft donor, collected from the stem cell graft. CDR3 in DNA: TGTGCCAGTAGTCATATGGACACTGAAGCTTTCTTT. Encoded protein: CASSHMDTEAFF.